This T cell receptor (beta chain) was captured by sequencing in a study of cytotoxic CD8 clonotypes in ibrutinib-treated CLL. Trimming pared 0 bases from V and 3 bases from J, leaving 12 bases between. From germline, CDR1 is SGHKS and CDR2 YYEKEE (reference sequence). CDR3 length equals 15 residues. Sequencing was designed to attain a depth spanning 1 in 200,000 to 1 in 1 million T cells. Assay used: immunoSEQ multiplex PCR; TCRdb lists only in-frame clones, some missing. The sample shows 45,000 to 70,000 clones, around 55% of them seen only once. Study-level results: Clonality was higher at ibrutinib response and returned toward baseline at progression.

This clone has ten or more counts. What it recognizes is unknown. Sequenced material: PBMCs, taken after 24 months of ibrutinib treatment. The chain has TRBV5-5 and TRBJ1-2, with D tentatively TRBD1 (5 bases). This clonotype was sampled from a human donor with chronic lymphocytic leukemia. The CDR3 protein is CASSLVGQGYYGYTF. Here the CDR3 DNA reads TGTGCCAGCAGCTTGGTCGGGCAGGGCTACTATGGCTACACCTTC.